Shown below are 17 T cell receptor beta chains from a single sample sequenced in a study of CXCR3-negative and CXCR3-positive naive CD8 T cells. Researchers prepared the TRB cDNA libraries using 5' RACE with UMI labels. TCRdb reprocessed the 5' RACE reads and stores each CDR3 protein as one record, lacking DNA. This listing includes some 140,000 distinct CDR3 sequences. Antigen specificity for these receptors is unknown. Regarding the study as a whole: Naive cells positive for CXCR3 carried more hydrophobic TRB CDR3s than CXCR3-negative ones.

The sequenced material came from naive CXCR3+ CD8+ T cells from blood. Subset specified: CD45RO-CCR7+CD27+CD95- naive CD8+ T cells expressing CXCR3 (TNR3+). The receptors originated from a human donor in good health. Some clones in this sample may be carry-over from other donors' samples.

This chain links TRBV6-1 with TRBJ2-1; the D call of TRBD1 rests on TCRdb alone, since no DNA is present to check it. CDR1 and CDR2 from the germline V gene are MNHNS and SASEGT. The length of the CDR3 is 15 residues. The CDR3: CASSGPGLGDNEQFF.

This chain joins TRBV20-1 and TRBJ1-3; absent DNA, TCRdb's TRBD1 call cannot be checked. CDR3 size: 12 residues. CDR1 DFQATT and CDR2 SNEGSKA come from the germline V gene (reference sequence). CDR3 loop: CSASGGGNTIYF.

The chain has TRBV20-1 and TRBJ2-1; TCRdb indicates TRBD2, and absent DNA this call remains unverified. From germline, CDR1 is DFQATT and CDR2 SNEGSKA (reference sequence). This CDR3 has 15 amino acids. CDR3 region: CSASGGTSSYNEQFF.

The chain employs TRBV4-2 and TRBJ2-1; TCRdb names TRBD2, which stays unverified in the absence of DNA. The CDR3 covers 16 residues. The V gene's germline CDR1 is LGHNA and CDR2 YNFKEQ. The CDR3 loop is CASSQGERSEVDEQFF.

V gene TRBV7-9 combines with J gene TRBJ1-1. The CDR3 is 13 residues long. Germline V CDR1 and CDR2: SEHNR, FQNEAQ (reference sequence). CDR3 amino acids: CASSTSGRTEAFF.

The chain employs TRBV7-9 and TRBJ2-7; without DNA, the TCRdb call of TRBD1 cannot be checked. The CDR3 totals 13 residues. The germline CDR1 and CDR2 sequences are SEHNR and FQNEAQ (reference sequence). Here the CDR3 reads CASSSRGGYEQYF.

The chain joins TRBV20-1 to TRBJ1-2; TCRdb lists TRBD1, though no DNA is available to test this call. Germline V gene lookup returns CDR1 DFQATT and CDR2 SNEGSKA (reference sequence). The CDR3 length is 15 residues. CDR3 loop: CSASLSTGTYYGYTF.

The rearrangement links TRBV7-9 to TRBJ2-7; absent DNA, TCRdb's TRBD1 call cannot be checked. This CDR3 region has 16 residues. Germline values: CDR1 SEHNR, CDR2 FQNEAQ (reference sequence). The CDR3 spells CASSFSRDKTTYEQYF. Full variable domain (remainder filled in from reference TRBV7-9 and TRBJ2-7): DTGVSQNPRHKITKRGQNVTFRCDPISEHNRLYWYRQTLGQGPEFLTYFQNEAQLEKSRLLSDRFSAERPKGSFSTLEIQRTEQGDSAMYLCASSFSRDKTTYEQYFGPGTRLTVT.

This rearrangement joins TRBV20-1 to TRBJ2-7; TCRdb returns TRBD2, unconfirmable since there is no DNA. The CDR3 consists of 16 residues. Germline CDR1 and CDR2: DFQATT and SNEGSKA (reference sequence). The CDR3 here is CSASRSGGASRHEQYF.

The V call is TRBV12-3 or TRBV12-4, the J call TRBJ2-6. The CDR3 length is 20 residues. Here the CDR3 reads CASSGIDRHGRLSGANVLTF.

The rearrangement joins TRBV7-9 to TRBJ2-7; as DNA is missing, the TRBD2 call by TCRdb cannot be tested. Germline loops: CDR1 SEHNR, CDR2 FQNEAQ (reference sequence). The CDR3 runs 15 residues. The CDR3 protein is CASSSRTSAYYEQYF.

V is TRBV29-1 and J is TRBJ2-2; TCRdb picks TRBD2, but there is no DNA to check that call. The CDR3 spans 14 residues. Germline V lookup: CDR1 SQVTM, CDR2 ANQGSEA. Here the CDR3 reads CSVLYSGITGELFF.

This chain connects TRBV5-1 to TRBJ2-1; no DNA is available, so the TRBD2 call from TCRdb remains unchecked. This CDR3 contains 14 residues. Per the germline V gene, CDR1 is SGHRS and CDR2 is YFSETQ. CDR3 sequence reads: CASMPGLADNEQFF.

This chain uses TRBV29-1 with TRBJ1-2; with no DNA, the TCRdb D assignment of TRBD1 cannot be verified. Germline assignment: CDR1 SQVTM and CDR2 ANQGSEA. CDR3 length: 12 residues. Here the CDR3 reads CSVAQGQFGYTF. The full variable domain, in which reference TRBV29-1 and TRBJ1-2 provide the parts outside the CDR3, is SAVISQKPSRDICQRGTSLTIQCQVDSQVTMMFWYRQQPGQSLTLIATANQGSEATYESGFVIDKFPISRPNLTFSTLTVSNMSPEDSSIYLCSVAQGQFGYTFGSGTRLTVV.

The chain recombines TRBV9 with TRBJ2-5; no DNA is available, so the TRBD1 call from TCRdb remains unchecked. CDR1 SGDLS and CDR2 YYNGEE come from the germline V gene. The CDR3 has 15 residues. The CDR3 spells CASSSTGAHRETQYF. The full variable domain, its missing parts supplied by reference TRBV9 and TRBJ2-5, is DSGVTQTPKHLITATGQRVTLRCSPRSGDLSVYWYQQSLDQGLQFLIQYYNGEERAKGNILERFSAQQFPDLHSELNLSSLELGDSALYFCASSSTGAHRETQYFGPGTRLLVL.

This CDR3 reads CATDRERYNEQFF. This chain connects TRBV2 to TRBJ2-1; TCRdb designates TRBD1, a call that cannot be tested without DNA. Germline assignment: CDR1 SNHLY and CDR2 FYNNEI. The CDR3 length is 13 residues.

This chain uses TRBV7-9 with TRBJ2-7; the TRBD2 assignment by TCRdb is unverifiable without DNA. CDR1 is SEHNR and CDR2 is FQNEAQ in the germline V gene (reference sequence). The CDR3 runs to 14 residues. The CDR3 here is CASSHALVAHEQYF. Variable domain in full (rest from reference TRBV7-9 and TRBJ2-7): DTGVSQNPRHKITKRGQNVTFRCDPISEHNRLYWYRQTLGQGPEFLTYFQNEAQLEKSRLLSDRFSAERPKGSFSTLEIQRTEQGDSAMYLCASSHALVAHEQYFGPGTRLTVT.